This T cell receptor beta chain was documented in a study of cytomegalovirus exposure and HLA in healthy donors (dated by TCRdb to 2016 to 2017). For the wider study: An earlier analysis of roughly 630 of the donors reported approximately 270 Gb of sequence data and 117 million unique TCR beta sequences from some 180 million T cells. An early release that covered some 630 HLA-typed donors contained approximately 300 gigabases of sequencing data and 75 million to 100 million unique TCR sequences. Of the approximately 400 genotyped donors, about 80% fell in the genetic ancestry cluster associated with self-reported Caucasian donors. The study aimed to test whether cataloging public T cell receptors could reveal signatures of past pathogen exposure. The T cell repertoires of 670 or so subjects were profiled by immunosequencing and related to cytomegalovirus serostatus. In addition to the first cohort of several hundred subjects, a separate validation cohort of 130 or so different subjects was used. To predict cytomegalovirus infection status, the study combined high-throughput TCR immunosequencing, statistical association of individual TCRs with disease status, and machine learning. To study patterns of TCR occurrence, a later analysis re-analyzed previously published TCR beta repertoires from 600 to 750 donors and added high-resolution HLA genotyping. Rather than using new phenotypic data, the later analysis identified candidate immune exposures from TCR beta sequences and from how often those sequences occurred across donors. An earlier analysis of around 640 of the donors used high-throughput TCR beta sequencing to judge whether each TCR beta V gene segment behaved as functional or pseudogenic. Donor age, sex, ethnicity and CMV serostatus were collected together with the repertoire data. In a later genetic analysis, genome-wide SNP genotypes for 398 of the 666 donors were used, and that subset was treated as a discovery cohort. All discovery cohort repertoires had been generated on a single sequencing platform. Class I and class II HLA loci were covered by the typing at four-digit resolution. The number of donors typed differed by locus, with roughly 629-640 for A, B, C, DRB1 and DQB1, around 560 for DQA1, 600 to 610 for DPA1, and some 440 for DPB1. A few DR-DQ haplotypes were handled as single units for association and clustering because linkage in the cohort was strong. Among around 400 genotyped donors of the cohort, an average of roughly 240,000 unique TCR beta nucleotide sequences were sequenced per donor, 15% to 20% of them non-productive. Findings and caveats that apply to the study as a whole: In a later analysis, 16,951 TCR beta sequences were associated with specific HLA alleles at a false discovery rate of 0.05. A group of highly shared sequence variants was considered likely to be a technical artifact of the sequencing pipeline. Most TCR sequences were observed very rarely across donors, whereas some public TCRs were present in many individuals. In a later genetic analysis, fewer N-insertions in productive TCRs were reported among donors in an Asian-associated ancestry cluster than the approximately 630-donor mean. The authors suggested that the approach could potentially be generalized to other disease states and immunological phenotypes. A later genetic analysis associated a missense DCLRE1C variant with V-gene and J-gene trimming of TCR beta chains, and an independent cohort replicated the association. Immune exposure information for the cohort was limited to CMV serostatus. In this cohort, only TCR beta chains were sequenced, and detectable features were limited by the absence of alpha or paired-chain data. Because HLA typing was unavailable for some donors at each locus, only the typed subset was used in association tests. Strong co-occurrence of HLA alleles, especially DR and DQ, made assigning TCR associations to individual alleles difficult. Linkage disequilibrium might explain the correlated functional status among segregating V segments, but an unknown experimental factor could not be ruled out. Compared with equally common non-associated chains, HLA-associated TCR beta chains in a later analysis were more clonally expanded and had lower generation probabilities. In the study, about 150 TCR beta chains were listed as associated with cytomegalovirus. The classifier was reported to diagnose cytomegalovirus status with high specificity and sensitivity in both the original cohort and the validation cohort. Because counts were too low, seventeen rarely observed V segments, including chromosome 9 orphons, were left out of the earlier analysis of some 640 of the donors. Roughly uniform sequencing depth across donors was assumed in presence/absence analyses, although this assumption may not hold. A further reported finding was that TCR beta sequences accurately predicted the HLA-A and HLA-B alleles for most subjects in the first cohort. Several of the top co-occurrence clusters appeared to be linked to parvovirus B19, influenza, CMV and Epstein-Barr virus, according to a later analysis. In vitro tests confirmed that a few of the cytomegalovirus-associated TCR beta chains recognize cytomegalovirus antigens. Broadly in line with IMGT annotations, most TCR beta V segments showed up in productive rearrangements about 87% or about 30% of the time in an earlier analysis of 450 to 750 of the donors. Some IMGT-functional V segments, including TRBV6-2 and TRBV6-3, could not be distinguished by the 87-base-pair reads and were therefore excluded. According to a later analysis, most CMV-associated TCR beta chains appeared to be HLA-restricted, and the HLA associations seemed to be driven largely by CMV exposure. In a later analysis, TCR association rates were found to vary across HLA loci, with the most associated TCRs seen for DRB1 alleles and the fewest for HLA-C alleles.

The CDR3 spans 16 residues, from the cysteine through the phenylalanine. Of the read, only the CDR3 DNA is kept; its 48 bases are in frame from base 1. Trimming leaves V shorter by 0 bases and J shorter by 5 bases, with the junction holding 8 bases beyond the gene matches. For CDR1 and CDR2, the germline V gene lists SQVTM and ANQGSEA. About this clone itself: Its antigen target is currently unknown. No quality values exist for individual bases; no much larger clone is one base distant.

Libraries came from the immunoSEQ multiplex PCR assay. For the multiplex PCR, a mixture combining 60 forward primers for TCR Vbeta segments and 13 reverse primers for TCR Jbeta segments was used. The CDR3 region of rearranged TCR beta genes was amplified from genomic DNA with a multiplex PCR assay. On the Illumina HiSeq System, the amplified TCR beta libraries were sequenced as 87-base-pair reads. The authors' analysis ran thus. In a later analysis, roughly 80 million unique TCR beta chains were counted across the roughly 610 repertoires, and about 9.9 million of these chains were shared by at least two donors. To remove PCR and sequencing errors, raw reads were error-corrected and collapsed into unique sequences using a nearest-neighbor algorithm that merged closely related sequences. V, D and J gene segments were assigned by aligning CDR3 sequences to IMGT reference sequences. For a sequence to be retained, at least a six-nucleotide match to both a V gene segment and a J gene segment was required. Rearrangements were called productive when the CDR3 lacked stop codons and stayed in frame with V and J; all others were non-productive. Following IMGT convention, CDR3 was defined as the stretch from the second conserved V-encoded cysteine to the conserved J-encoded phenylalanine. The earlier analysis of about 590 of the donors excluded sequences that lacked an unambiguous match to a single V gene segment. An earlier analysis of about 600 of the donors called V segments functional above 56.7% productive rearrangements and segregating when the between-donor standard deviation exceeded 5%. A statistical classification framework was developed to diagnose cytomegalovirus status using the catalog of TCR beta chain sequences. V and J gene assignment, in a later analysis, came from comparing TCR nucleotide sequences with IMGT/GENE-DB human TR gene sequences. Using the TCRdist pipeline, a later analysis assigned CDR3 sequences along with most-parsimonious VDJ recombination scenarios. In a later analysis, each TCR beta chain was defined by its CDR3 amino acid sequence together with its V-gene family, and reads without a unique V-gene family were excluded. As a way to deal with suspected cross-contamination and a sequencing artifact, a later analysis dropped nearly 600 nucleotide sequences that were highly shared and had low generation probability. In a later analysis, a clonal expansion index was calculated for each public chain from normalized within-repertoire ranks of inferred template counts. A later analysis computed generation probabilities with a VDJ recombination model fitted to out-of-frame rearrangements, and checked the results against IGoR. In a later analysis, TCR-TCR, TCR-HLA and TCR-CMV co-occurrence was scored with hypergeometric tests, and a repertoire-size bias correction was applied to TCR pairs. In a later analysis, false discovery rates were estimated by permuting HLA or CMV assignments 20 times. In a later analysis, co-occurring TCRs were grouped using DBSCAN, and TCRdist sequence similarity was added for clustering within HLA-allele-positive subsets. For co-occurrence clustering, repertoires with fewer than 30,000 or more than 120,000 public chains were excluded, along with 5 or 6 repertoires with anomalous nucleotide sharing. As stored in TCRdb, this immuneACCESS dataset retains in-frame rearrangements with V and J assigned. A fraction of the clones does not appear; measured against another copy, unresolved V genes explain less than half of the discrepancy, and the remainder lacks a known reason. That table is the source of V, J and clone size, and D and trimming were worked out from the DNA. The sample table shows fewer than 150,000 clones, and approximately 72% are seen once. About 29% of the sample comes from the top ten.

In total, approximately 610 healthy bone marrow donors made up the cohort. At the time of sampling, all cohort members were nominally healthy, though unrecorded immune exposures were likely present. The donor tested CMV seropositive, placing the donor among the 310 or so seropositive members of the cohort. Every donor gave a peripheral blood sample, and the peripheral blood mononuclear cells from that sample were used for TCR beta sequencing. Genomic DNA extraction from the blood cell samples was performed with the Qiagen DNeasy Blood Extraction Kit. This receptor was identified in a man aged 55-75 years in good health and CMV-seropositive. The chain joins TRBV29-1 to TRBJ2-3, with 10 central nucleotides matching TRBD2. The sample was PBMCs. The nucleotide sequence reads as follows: TGCAGCGTTGAAGATCGCGCTAGCGGGAGAATAGATACGCAGTATTTT. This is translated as CSVEDRASGRIDTQYF.